This TCR beta chain was sequenced during a study of T cell responses to AZD1222 COVID-19 vaccine. Study findings and constraints: Dominant at 160-218 and 743-854, vaccine-associated CD4 TCRs also spanned spike.

Germline V gene lookup returns CDR1 SGHKS and CDR2 YYEKEE (reference sequence). This CDR3 contains 11 residues. With 3 bases removed from V and 4 bases from J, the gap between germline ends came to 2 bases. Regarding this clone: Its cognate antigen is unknown.

The method was immunoSEQ multiplex PCR; TCRdb's version includes in-frame clones alone and lacks a portion of them. The sample includes about 110,000 clones, around 96% of them seen just once. The sample was peripheral blood, taken on day 0 of AZD1222 vaccination. The rearrangement links TRBV5-5 to TRBJ1-3; no reliable D call. The sequence was obtained from an adult in good health. The CDR3 nucleotides are TGTGCCAGCAGCTGGGGAAACACCATATATTTT. As protein: CASSWGNTIYF.